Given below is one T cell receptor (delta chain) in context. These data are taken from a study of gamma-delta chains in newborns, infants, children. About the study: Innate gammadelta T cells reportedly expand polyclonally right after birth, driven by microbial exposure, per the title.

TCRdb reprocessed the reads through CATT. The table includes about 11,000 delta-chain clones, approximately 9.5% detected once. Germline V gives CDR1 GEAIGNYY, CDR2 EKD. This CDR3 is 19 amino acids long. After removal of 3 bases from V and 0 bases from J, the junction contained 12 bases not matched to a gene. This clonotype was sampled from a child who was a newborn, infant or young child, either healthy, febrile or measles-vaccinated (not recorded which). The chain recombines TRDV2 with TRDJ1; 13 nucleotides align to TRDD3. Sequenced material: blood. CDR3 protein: CACDPVLGDTIRNTDKLIF. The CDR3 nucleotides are TGTGCCTGTGACCCAGTACTGGGGGATACGATAAGGAACACCGATAAACTCATCTTT.